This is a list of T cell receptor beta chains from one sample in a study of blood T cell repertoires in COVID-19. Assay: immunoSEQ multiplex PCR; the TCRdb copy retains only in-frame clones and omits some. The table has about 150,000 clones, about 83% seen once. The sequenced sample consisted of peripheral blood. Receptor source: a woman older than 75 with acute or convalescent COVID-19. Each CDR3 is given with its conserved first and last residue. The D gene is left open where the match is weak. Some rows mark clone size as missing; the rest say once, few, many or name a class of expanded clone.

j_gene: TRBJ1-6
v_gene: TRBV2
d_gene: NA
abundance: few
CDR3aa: CASSGGGRLYNSPLHF
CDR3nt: TGTGCCAGCAGTGGCGGTGGGAGGCTCTATAATTCACCCCTCCACTTT

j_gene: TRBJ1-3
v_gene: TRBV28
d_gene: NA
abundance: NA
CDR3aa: CASSTRNTIYF
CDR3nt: TGTGCCAGCAGTACTAGGAACACCATATATTTT

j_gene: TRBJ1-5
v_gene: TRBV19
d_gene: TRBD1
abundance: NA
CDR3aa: CASSLTGTGMRPQHF
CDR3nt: TGTGCCAGTAGTTTAACCGGGACAGGGATGCGGCCCCAGCATTTT

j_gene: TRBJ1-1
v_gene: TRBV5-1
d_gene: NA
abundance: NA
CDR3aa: CASSLSFSQGTEAFF
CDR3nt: TGCGCCAGCAGCTTGTCCTTTTCGCAGGGAACTGAAGCTTTCTTT

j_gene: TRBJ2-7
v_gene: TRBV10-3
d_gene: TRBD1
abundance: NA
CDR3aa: CAISRGTGAQYF
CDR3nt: TGTGCCATCAGTAGGGGAACAGGGGCGCAGTACTTC

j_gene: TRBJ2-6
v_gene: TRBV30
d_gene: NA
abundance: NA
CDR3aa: CAWSVQGLRGANVLTF
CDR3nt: TGTGCCTGGAGTGTGCAGGGCCTTCGGGGGGCCAACGTCCTGACTTTC

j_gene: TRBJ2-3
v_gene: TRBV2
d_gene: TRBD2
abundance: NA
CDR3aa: CASRLAAHTDTQYF
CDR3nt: TGTGCCAGCAGGCTAGCGGCCCACACAGATACGCAGTATTTT

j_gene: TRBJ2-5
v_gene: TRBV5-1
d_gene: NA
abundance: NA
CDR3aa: CASSLVEPGETQYF
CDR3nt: TGCGCCAGCAGCTTGGTGGAGCCGGGGGAGACCCAGTACTTC

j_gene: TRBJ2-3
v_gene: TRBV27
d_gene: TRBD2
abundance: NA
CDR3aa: CASSRPGLAGITDTQYF
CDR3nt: TGTGCCAGCAGTAGACCGGGACTAGCGGGGATCACAGATACGCAGTATTTT

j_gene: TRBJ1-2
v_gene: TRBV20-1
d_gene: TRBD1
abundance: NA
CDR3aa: CSASDSGTAPYGYTF
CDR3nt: TGCAGTGCTAGTGACTCCGGGACAGCTCCCTATGGCTACACCTTC

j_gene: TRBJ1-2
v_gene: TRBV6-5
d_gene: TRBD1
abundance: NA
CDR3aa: CAIANRGPEYGYTF
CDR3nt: TGTGCCATAGCGAACAGGGGGCCTGAGTATGGCTACACCTTC

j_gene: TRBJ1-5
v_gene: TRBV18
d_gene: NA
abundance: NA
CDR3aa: CASSPPNGRQVNQPQHF
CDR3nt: TGTGCCAGCTCACCACCTAACGGGAGGCAGGTCAATCAGCCCCAGCATTTT

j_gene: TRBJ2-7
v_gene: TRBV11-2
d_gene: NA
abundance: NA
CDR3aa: CASSLTLGQEQYF
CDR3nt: TGTGCCAGCAGCTTGACTCTAGGACAGGAGCAGTACTTC

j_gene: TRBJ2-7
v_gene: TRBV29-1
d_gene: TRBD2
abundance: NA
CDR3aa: CSPESGRGSYEQYF
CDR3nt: TGCAGCCCTGAAAGCGGGAGAGGATCCTACGAGCAGTACTTC

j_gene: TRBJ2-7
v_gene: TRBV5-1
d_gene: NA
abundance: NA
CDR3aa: CASSFGGTAYEQYF
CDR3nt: TGCGCCAGCAGCTTTGGCGGGACAGCATACGAGCAGTACTTC

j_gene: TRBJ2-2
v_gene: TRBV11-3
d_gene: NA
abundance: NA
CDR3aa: CASSKEPGEAGELFF
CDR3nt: TGTGCCAGCAGCAAGGAGCCGGGGGAGGCTGGGGAGCTGTTTTTT

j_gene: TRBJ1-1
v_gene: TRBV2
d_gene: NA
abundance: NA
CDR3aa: CASRTAQGSRRAFF
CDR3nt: TGTGCCAGCAGAACGGCGCAGGGGAGCCGTCGGGCTTTCTTT

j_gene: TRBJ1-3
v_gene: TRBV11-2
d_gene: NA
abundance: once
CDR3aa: CASSLTRTDGNTIYF
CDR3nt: TGTGCCAGCAGCTTAACGAGAACAGACGGAAACACCATATATTTT

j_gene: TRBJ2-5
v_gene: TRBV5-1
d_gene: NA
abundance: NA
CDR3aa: CASSFSGHERETQYF
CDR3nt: TGCGCCAGCAGCTTTAGCGGTCATGAACGGGAGACCCAGTACTTC

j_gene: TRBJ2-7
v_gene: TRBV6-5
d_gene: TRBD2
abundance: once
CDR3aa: CASSYSSSGGYEQYF
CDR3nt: TGTGCCAGCAGTTACTCGTCTAGCGGGGGCTACGAGCAGTACTTC

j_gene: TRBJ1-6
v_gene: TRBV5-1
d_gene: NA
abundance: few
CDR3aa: CASSSLDIYNSPLHF
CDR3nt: TGCGCCAGCAGCTCCTTGGACATTTATAATTCACCCCTCCACTTT

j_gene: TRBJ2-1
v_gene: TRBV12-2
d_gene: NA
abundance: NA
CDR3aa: CASRHVVDYSYNEQFF
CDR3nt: TGTGCAAGTCGCCATGTCGTGGACTACTCCTACAATGAGCAGTTCTTC

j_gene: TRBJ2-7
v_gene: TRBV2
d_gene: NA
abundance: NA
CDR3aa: CASRESSYEQYF
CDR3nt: TGTGCCAGTCGGGAAAGCTCCTACGAGCAGTACTTC

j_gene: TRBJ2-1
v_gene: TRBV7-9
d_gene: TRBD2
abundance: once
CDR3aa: CASSLADLGGANEQFF
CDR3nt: TGTGCCAGCAGCTTAGCGGACCTCGGGGGGGCCAATGAGCAGTTCTTC

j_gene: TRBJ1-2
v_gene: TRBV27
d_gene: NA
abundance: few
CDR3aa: CASRTGAYGYTF
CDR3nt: TGTGCCAGCAGAACAGGCGCCTATGGCTACACCTTC

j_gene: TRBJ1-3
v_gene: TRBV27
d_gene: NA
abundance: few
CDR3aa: CASSNLGGNTIYF
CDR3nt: TGTGCCAGCAGCAATCTGGGCGGAAACACCATATATTTT

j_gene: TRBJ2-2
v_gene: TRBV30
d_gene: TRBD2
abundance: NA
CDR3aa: CASSGSGRAHGELFF
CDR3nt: TGTGCCAGTTCGGGTAGCGGGAGGGCCCACGGGGAGCTGTTTTTT

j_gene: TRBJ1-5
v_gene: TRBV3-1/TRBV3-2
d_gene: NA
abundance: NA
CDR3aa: CASSQDLNQPQHF
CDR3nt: TGTGCCAGCAGCCAAGATCTAAATCAGCCCCAGCATTTT

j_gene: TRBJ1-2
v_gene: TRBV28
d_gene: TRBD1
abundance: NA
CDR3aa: CASRTGINYGYTF
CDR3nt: TGTGCCAGTAGGACAGGGATTAACTATGGCTACACCTTC

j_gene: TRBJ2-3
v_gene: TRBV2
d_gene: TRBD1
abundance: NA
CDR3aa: CASSPDRGVDTQYF
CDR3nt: TGTGCCAGCAGTCCTGACAGGGGGGTAGATACGCAGTATTTT

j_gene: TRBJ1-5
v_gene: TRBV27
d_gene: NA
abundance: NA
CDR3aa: CASSLSAGGNQPQHF
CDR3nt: TGTGCCAGCAGTTTATCTGCAGGGGGCAATCAGCCCCAGCATTTT

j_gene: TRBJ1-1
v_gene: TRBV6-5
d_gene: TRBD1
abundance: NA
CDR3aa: CASSIGGWNTEAFF
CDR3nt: TGTGCCAGCTCGATAGGGGGCTGGAACACTGAAGCTTTCTTT

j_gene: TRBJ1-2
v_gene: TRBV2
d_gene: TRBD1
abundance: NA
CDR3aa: CATPSGGHNYGYTF
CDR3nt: TGTGCCACCCCTTCAGGGGGGCATAACTATGGCTACACCTTC

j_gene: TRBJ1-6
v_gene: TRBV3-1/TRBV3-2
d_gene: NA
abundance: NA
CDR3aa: CASSQVALDSPLHF
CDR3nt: TGTGCCAGCAGCCAAGTGGCCCTGGATTCACCCCTCCACTTT

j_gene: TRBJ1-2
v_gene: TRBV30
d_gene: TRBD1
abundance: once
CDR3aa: CAWIDREGYTF
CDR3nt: TGTGCCTGGATCGACAGGGAAGGCTACACCTTC

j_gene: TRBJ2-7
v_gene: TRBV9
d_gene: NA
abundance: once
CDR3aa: CASSVGVERSSYEQYF
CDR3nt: TGTGCCAGCAGCGTAGGAGTCGAGAGGAGCTCCTACGAGCAGTACTTC

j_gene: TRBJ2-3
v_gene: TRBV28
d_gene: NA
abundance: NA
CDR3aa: CASSSRWTRTDTQYF
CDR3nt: TGTGCCAGCAGTTCAAGGTGGACACGCACAGATACGCAGTATTTT

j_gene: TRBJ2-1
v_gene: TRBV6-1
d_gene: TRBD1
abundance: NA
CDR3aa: CASSGRQGHSYNEQFF
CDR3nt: TGTGCCAGCAGTGGTCGACAGGGACACTCCTACAATGAGCAGTTCTTC

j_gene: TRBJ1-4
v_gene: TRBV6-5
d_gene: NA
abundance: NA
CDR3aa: CASSPLNEKLFF
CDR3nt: TGTGCCAGCAGTCCTCTCAATGAAAAACTGTTTTTT

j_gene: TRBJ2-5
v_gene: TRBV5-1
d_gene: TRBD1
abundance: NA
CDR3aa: CASSFTGTGIQETQYF
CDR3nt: TGCGCCAGCTCCTTCACCGGGACAGGGATTCAAGAGACCCAGTACTTC

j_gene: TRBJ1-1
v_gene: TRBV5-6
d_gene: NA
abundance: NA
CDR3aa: CASSLRGGGTEAFF
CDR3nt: TGTGCCAGCAGCTTGAGGGGAGGGGGCACTGAAGCTTTCTTT